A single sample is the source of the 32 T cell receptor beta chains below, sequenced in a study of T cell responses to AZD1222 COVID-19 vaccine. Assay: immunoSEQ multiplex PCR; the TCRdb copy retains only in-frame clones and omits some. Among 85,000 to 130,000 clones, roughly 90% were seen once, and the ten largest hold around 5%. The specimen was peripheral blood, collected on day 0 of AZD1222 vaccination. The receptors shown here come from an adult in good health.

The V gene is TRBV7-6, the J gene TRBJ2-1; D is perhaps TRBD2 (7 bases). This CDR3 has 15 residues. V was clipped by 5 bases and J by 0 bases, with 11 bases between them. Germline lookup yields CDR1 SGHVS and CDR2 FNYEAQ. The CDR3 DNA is TGTGCCAGCAGCGTTAGGGGGGGCTCCTACAATGAGCAGTTCTTC. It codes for CASSVRGGSYNEQFF.

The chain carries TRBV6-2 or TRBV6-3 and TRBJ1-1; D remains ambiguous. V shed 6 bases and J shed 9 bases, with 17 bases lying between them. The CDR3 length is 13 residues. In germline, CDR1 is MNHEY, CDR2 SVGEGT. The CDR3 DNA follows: TGTGCCAGCAGCGCTAACAGAGGAGGAAAAGCTTTCTTT. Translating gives CASSANRGGKAFF.

DNA for the CDR3: TGTGCCACCAGCAGAGATGCCGAGCAGTACTTC. It codes for CATSRDAEQYF. This sequence joins TRBV15 and TRBJ2-7; D call uncertain. V lost 0 bases and J lost 6, with 3 bases in between. Germline loops: CDR1 LNHNV, CDR2 YYDKDF (reference sequence). This CDR3 comprises 11 residues.

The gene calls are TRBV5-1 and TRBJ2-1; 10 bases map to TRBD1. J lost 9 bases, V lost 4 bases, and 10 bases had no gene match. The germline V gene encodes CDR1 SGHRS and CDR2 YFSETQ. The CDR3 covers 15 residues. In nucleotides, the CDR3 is TGCGCCAGCAGCGGGACCGGGACAGGGGTGAGTGAGCAGTTCTTC. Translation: CASSGTGTGVSEQFF.

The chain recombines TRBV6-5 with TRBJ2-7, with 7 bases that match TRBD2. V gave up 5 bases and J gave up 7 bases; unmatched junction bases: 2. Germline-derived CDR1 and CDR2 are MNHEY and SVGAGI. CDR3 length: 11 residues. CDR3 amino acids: CASSKLAEQYF. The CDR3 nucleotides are TGTGCCAGCAGTAAACTAGCGGAGCAGTACTTC.

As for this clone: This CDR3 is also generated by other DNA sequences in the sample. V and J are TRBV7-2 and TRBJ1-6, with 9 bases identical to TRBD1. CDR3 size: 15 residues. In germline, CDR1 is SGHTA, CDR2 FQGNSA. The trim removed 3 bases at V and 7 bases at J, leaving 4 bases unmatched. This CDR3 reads CASSFTGTGNSPLHF. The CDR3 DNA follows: TGTGCCAGCAGCTTCACCGGGACAGGGAATTCACCCCTCCACTTT. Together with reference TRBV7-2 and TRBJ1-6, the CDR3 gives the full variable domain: GAGVSQSPSNKVTEKGKDVELRCDPISGHTALYWYRQSLGQGLEFLIYFQGNSAPDKSGLPSDRFSAERTGGSVSTLTIQRTQQEDSAVYLCASSFTGTGNSPLHFGNGTRLTVT.

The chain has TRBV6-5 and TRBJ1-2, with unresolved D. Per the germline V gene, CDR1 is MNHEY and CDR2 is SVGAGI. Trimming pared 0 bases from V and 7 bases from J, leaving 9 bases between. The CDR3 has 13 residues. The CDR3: CASSYSGPPGYTF. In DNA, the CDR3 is TGTGCCAGCAGTTACTCCGGCCCCCCTGGCTACACCTTC.

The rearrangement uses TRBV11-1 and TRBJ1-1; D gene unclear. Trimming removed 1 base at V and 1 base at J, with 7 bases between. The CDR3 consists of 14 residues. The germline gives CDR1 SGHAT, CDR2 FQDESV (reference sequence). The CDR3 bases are TGTGCCAGCAGCTTAGGGCACACGAACACTGAAGCTTTCTTT. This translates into CASSLGHTNTEAFF.

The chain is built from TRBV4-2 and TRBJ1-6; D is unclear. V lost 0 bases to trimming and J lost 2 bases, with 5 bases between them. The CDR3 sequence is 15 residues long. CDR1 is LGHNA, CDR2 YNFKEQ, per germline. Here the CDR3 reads CASSQEQAYNSPLHF. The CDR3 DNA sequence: TGTGCCAGCAGCCAAGAGCAGGCCTATAATTCACCCCTCCACTTT.

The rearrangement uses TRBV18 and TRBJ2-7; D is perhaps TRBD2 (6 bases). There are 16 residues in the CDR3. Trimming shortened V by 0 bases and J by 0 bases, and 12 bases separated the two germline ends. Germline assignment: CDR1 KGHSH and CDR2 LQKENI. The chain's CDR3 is CASSPPVRGTSYEQYF. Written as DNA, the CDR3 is TGTGCCAGCTCACCACCCGTTCGGGGGACCTCCTACGAGCAGTACTTC.

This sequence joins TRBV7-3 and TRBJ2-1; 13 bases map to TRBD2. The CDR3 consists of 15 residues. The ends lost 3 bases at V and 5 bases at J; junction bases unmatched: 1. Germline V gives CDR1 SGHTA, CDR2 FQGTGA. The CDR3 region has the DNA TGTGCCAGCAGCTTGACTAGCGGGGGGAACAATGAGCAGTTCTTC. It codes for CASSLTSGGNNEQFF. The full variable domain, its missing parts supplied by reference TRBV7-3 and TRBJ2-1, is GAGVSQTPSNKVTEKGKYVELRCDPISGHTALYWYRQSLGQGPEFLIYFQGTGAADDSGLPNDRFFAVRPEGSVSTLKIQRTERGDSAVYLCASSLTSGGNNEQFFGPGTRLTVL.

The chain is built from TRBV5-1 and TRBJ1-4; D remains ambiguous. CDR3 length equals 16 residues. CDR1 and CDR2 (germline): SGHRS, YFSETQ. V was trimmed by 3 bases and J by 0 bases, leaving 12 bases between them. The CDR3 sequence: CASSSGRTATNEKLFF. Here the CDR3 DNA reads TGCGCCAGCAGCTCAGGACGGACTGCAACTAATGAAAAACTGTTTTTT.

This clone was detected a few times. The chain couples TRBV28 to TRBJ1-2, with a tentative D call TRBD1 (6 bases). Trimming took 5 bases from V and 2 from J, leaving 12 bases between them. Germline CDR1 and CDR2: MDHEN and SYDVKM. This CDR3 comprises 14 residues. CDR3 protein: CASSHLDRNYGYTF. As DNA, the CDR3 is TGTGCCAGCAGTCATTTAGACAGGAACTATGGCTACACCTTC.

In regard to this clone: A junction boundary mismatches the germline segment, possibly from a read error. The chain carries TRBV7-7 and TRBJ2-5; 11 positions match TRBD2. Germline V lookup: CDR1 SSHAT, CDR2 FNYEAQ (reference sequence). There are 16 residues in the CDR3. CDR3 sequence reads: CASSTGTSGFQETQYF. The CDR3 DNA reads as TGTGCTAGCAGCACAGGGACTAGCGGCTTCCAAGAGACCCAGTACTTC.

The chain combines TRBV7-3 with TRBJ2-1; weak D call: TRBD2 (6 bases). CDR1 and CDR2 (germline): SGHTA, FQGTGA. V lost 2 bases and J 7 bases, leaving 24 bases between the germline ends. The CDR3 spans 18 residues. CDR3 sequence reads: CASSLPSTGAGRRNEQFF. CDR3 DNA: TGTGCCAGCAGCTTACCCTCAACTGGGGCGGGAAGGAGGAATGAGCAGTTCTTC.

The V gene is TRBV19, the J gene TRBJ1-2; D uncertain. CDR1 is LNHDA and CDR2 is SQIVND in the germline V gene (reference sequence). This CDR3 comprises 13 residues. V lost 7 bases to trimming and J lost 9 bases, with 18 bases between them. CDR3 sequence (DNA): TGTGCCAGTACCTCCGGGGAGGGTTTGAGCTACACCTTC. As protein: CASTSGEGLSYTF.

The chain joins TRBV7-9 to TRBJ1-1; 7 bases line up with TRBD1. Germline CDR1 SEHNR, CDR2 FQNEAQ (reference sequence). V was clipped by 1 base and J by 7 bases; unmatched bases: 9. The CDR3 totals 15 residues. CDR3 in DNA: TGTGCCAGCAGCTTAGGAGTGGGGACAGTCGATGAAGCTTTCTTT. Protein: CASSLGVGTVDEAFF.

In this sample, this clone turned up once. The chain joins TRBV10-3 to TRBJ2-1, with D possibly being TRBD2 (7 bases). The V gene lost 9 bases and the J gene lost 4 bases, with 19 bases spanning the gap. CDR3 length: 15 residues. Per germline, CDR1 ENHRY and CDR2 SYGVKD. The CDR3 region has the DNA TGTGCCATAATGGGGGCGGGAGTGGGTTACAATGAGCAGTTCTTC. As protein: CAIMGAGVGYNEQFF.

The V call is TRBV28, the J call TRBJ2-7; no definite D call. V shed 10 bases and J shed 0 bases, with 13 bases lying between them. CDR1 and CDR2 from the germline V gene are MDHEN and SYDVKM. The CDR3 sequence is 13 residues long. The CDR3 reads CATGTRLSYEQYF. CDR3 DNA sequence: TGTGCCACCGGCACTCGCCTCTCCTACGAGCAGTACTTC.

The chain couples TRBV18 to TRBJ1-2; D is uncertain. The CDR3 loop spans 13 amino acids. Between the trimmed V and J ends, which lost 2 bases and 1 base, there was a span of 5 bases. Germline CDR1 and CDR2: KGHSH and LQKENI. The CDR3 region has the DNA TGTGCCAGCTCACCAGCCGGTAACTATGGCTACACCTTC. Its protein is CASSPAGNYGYTF.

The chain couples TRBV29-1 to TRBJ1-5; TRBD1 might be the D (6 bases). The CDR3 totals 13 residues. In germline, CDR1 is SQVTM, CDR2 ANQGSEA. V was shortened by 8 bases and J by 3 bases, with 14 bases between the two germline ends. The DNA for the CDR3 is TGCAGCATTTCACAGGGATTCAATCAGCCCCAGCATTTT. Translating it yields CSISQGFNQPQHF.

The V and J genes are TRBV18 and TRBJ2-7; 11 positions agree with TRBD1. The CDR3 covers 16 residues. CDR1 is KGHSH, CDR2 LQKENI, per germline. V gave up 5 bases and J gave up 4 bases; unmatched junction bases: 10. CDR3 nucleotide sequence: TGTGCCAGCTCATCCCGGAAGGACAGGGGGCAGTACGAGCAGTACTTC. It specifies CASSSRKDRGQYEQYF.

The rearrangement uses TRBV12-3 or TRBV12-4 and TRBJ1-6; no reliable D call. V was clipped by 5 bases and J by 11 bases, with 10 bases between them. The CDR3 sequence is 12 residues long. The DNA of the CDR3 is TGTGCCAGCAGTCCGGCACTGGCACCCCTCCACTTT. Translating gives CASSPALAPLHF.

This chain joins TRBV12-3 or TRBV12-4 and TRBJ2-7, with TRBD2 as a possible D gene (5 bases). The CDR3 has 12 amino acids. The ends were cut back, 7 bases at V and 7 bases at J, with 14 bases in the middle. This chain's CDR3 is CASTDPPGEQYF. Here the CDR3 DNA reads TGTGCCAGCACTGACCCCCCGGGGGAGCAGTACTTC.

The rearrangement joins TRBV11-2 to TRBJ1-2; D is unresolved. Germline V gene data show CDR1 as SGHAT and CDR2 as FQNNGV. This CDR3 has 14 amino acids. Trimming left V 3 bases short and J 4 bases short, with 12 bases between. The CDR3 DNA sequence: TGTGCCAGCAGCTTGCGACCACTCGGCTATGGCTACACCTTC. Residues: CASSLRPLGYGYTF.

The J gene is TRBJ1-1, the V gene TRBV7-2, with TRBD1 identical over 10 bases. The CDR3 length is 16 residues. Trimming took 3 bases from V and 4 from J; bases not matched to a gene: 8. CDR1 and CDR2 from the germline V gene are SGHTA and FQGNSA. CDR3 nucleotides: TGTGCCAGCAGCTTCCGACAGGGGGCAGGAAGCACTGAAGCTTTCTTT. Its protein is CASSFRQGAGSTEAFF.

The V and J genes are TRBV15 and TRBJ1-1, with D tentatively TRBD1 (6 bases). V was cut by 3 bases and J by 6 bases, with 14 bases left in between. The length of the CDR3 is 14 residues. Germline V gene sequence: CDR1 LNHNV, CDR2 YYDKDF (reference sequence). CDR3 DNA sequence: TGTGCCACCAGCAGTCTAGGGGGTGGTTCTGAAGCTTTCTTT. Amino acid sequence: CATSSLGGGSEAFF.

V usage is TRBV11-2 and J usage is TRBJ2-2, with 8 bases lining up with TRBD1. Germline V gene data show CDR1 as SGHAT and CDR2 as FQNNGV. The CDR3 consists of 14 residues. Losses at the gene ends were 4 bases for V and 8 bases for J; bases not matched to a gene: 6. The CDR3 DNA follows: TGTGCCAGCAGCTCCTCTGGACAGGGTGGGGAGCTGTTTTTT. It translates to CASSSSGQGGELFF.

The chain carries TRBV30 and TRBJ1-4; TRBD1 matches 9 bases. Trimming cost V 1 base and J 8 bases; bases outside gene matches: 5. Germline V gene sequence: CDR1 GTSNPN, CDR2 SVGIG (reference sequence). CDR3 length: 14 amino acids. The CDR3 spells CAWSGQGTGEKLFF. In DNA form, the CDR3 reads TGTGCCTGGAGTGGACAGGGGACAGGGGAAAAACTGTTTTTT.

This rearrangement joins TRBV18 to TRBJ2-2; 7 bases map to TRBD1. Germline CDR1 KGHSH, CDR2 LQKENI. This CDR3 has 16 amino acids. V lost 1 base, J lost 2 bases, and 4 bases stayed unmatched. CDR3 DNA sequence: TGTGCCAGCTCACCACAAGGGACAGACAACACCGGGGAGCTGTTTTTT. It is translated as CASSPQGTDNTGELFF.

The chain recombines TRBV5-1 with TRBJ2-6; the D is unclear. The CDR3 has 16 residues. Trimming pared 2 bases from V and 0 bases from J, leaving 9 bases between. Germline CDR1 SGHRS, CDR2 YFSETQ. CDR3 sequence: CASSLSANSGANVLTF. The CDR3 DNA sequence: TGCGCCAGCAGCTTAAGCGCTAACTCTGGGGCCAACGTCCTGACTTTC. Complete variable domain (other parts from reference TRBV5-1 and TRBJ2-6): KAGVTQTPRYLIKTRGQQVTLSCSPISGHRSVSWYQQTPGQGLQFLFEYFSETQRNKGNFPGRFSGRQFSNSRSEMNVSTLELGDSALYLCASSLSANSGANVLTFGAGSRLTVL.

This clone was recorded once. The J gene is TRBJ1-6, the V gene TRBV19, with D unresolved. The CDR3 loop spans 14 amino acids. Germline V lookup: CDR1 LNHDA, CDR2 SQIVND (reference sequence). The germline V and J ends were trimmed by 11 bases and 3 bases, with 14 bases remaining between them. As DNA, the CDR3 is TGTGCCTCCTCATGGGGTGACTATAATTCACCCCTCCACTTT. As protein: CASSWGDYNSPLHF.